The sequence of this T cell receptor beta chain was determined in a study of molecular identifiers for immune sequencing clone quantification. Study-wide results and limits: Barcode sharing among identical TCR molecules could make large clones appear smaller.

V was shortened by 4 bases and J by 2 bases, with 13 bases between the two germline ends. Germline V CDR1 and CDR2: SGHDT, YYEEEE. The CDR3 is made up of 14 amino acids. Each CDR3 protein gets one entry after TCRdb re-called the PCR reads with MiXCR. The data show hundreds of thousands of distinct CDR3 sequences, with around 25% seen just once and about 0.84% held by the top ten. There are many counts of this clonotype. What it binds is unknown. The specimen was naive CD8+ T cells from blood, with Jurkat cell RNA spiked in. Documented subset: FACS-sorted CD8+CD4-CCR7+CD45RA+ naive T cells. This chain links TRBV5-6 with TRBJ2-7; D possibly corresponds to TRBD2 (5 bases). The TCR sequence derives from a human donor in good health. Some libraries in this study had Jurkat cell RNA spiked in. The CDR3 sequence is CASSGGLKTYEQYF. CDR3 DNA sequence: TGTGCCAGCAGCGGTGGACTGAAGACCTACGAGCAGTACTTC.